The 6 T cell receptor beta chains given below trace back to one sample, sequenced in a study of T-cell reconstitution after alpha-beta-depleted transplantation in children. Unique molecular identifiers were incorporated into the prepared TCRbeta library. TCRdb reprocessed the PCR reads with MiXCR, giving one entry per CDR3 protein. The data hold about a million distinct CDR3 sequences, with around 30% observed a single time. The sample was PBMCs, mostly from graft donor cells, taken 360 days after TCRalphabeta/CD19-depleted stem cell transplant. The receptors stem from a boy under three years old who had a stem cell transplant for SCID, so the T cells may come from the graft donor.

This clonotype was detected a few times. The rearrangement uses TRBV29-1 and TRBJ2-3; a possible D gene is TRBD2 (5 bases). V lost 7 bases and J 6 bases, leaving 8 bases between the germline ends. CDR1 is SQVTM, CDR2 ANQGSEA, per germline. The CDR3 has 10 amino acids. CDR3 in DNA: TGCAGCGCCCCGGGGGATACGCAGTATTTT. It yields the protein CSAPGDTQYF.

The chain uses TRBV12-3 or TRBV12-4 and TRBJ2-1; perhaps TRBD2 as D (5 bases). V lost 3 bases and J 8 bases, leaving 14 bases between the germline ends. The CDR3 is made up of 14 amino acids. CDR3 nucleotides: TGTGCCAGCAGTTTTGGAAGGCCCGGGGATGAGCAGTTCTTC. This codes for CASSFGRPGDEQFF.

This clonotype has only a few counts. Here the CDR3 reads CASSPGTGGRETQYF. CDR3 bases: TGTGCCAGCAGTCCCGGGACAGGGGGTAGGGAGACCCAGTACTTC. The chain employs TRBV12-3 or TRBV12-4 and TRBJ2-5; 11 nucleotides align to TRBD1. CDR3 size: 15 residues. The junction had 7 bases not matched to a gene; V was cut back by 5 bases and J by 5 bases.

The J gene is TRBJ1-5, the V gene TRBV28; possibly TRBD1 for D (6 bases). Trimming removed 9 bases at V and 4 bases at J, with 16 bases between. The germline V gene has CDR1 MDHEN and CDR2 SYDVKM. The CDR3 runs 14 residues. Here the CDR3 reads CASTVDRPNQPQHF. DNA for the CDR3: TGTGCCAGTACCGTCGACAGGCCAAATCAGCCCCAGCATTTT. The full variable domain, in which reference TRBV28 and TRBJ1-5 provide the parts outside the CDR3, is DVKVTQSSRYLVKRTGEKVFLECVQDMDHENMFWYRQDPGLGLRLIYFSYDVKMKEKGDIPEGYSVSREKKERFSLILESASTNQTSMYLCASTVDRPNQPQHFGDGTRLSIL.

Only a few counts were recorded for this clonotype. The genes are TRBV11-2 and TRBJ2-1; no reliable D call. This CDR3 has 17 residues. V was clipped by 0 bases and J by 0 bases, with 12 bases between them. Germline CDR1 SGHAT, CDR2 FQNNGV. The CDR3: CASSLDLSSSSYNEQFF. CDR3 bases: TGTGCCAGCAGCTTAGATCTGTCCAGTAGCTCCTACAATGAGCAGTTCTTC.

The CDR3 is CASSNRGNIFRTKNIQYF. The DNA of the CDR3 is TGTGCCAGCAGCAACAGGGGCAACATATTTCGGACCAAAAACATTCAGTACTTC. The chain joins TRBV12-3 or TRBV12-4 to TRBJ2-4; 7 bases are shared with TRBD1. The CDR3 length is 18 residues. J was trimmed by 2 bases and V by 6 bases; bases with no gene match: 16.